This T cell receptor beta chain was profiled in a study of cytomegalovirus exposure and HLA in healthy donors. Notes on the study in general: Productive status was seen about 87% or about 30% of the time for most TCR beta V segments in an earlier analysis. Another analysis was done later, and it associated 17,000 or so TCR beta sequences with HLA alleles at 0.05 false discovery rate. Within the data, a cluster of highly shared sequence variants was likely a sequencing artifact.

Amplification used 60 Vbeta primers and 13 Jbeta primers. Clones were read by immunoSEQ multiplex PCR, and TCRdb kept only the in-frame ones, dropping some. The repertoire table contains around 140,000 clones. V was clipped by 8 bases and J by 5 bases, with 15 bases between them. This CDR3 comprises 12 residues. From germline, CDR1 is SQVTM and CDR2 ANQGSEA. With regard to this clone: As yet, its antigen is unknown.

This chain links TRBV29-1 with TRBJ1-1; maybe TRBD1 (5 bases). Sequenced input: PBMCs. The sequence was obtained from a woman between 18 and 29 years old in good health and CMV-seronegative. The CDR3 protein is CSTDPGGTEAFF. For the CDR3, the DNA is TGCAGCACCGATCCGGGGGGGACTGAAGCTTTCTTT.